What follows are 9 T cell receptor beta chains derived from one specimen sequenced in a study of T cell responses to AZD1222 COVID-19 vaccine (dated by TCRdb to about 2021). The library was obtained by the immunoSEQ multiplex PCR assay. TCRdb carries this immuneACCESS record with in-frame sequences only. Its versions omit some clonotypes, under half of them owing to an unresolved V gene in the studies checked, with the rest unexplained. In this sample the table shows 100,000 to 150,000 clones, 89% of which occur a single time. The ten most abundant clones make up about 1.6% of the sample. The time point label here, explained by the study, means: baseline before first vaccination. Sample: peripheral blood, taken on day 0 of AZD1222 vaccination. The source of these receptors is an adult in good health.

The V call is TRBV5-1, the J call TRBJ2-7; 13 positions agree with TRBD2. CDR3 length equals 18 residues. CDR1 is SGHRS, CDR2 YFSETQ, per germline. Losses at the gene ends were 2 bases for V and 10 bases for J; bases not matched to a gene: 18. The CDR3 nucleotides read TGCGCCAGCAGCTTCGGACTAGCGGGGGCCTCGGGCCTTGGGGGCCAGTACTTC. Translation gives CASSFGLAGASGLGGQYF.

The chain combines TRBV18 with TRBJ2-2, with 10 bases that match TRBD2. The CDR3 has 16 amino acids. J lost 4 bases, V lost 1 base, and 3 bases had no gene match. CDR1 and CDR2 from the germline V gene are KGHSH and LQKENI. The CDR3 sequence is CASSPQASGSTGELFF. CDR3 in DNA: TGTGCCAGCTCACCACAAGCTAGCGGGAGCACCGGGGAGCTGTTTTTT.

The V call is TRBV27, the J call TRBJ2-2; TRBD1 matches at 8 bases. With V trimmed by 7 bases and J by 2 bases, 12 bases remained unmatched. The V gene's germline CDR1 is MNHEY and CDR2 SMNVEV (reference sequence). The CDR3 spans 17 residues. The CDR3 DNA reads TGTGCCAGCAACTCTTTAGGCAGGGGGCTTAACACCGGGGAGCTGTTTTTT. Its translation: CASNSLGRGLNTGELFF.

This clone was recorded once. The chain recombines TRBV5-1 with TRBJ2-7; TRBD1 matches at 8 bases. The CDR3 length is 14 residues. The germline V gene has CDR1 SGHRS and CDR2 YFSETQ. With V trimmed by 3 bases and J by 9 bases, 11 bases remained unmatched. The CDR3 bases are TGCGCCAGCAGCTCACAGGACAGGGAAAATGGGCAGTACTTC. Its protein is CASSSQDRENGQYF.

CDR3 DNA sequence: TGTGCCAGTAGTGTGGCTCAGGGTAACACTGAAGCTTTCTTT. It yields the protein CASSVAQGNTEAFF. V and J are TRBV19 and TRBJ1-1; D is possibly TRBD1 (5 bases). The CDR3 has 14 residues. Germline CDR1 reads LNHDA; CDR2 reads SQIVND (reference sequence). Deletions cut 5 bases from V and 2 bases from J, with 12 bases between. Variable domain in full (rest from reference TRBV19 and TRBJ1-1): DGGITQSPKYLFRKEGQNVTLSCEQNLNHDAMYWYRQDPGQGLRLIYYSQIVNDFQKGDIAEGYSVSREKKESFPLTVTSAQKNPTAFYLCASSVAQGNTEAFFGQGTRLTVV.

The J gene is TRBJ1-5, the V gene TRBV6-5; TRBD1 aligns across 8 bases. Germline V gene data show CDR1 as MNHEY and CDR2 as SVGAGI. The V and J ends lost 5 bases and 6 bases, in that order; junction bases with no gene match: 6. The CDR3 has 14 residues. The CDR3: CASSQGAIGQPQHF. In DNA form, the CDR3 reads TGTGCCAGCAGTCAGGGGGCGATCGGTCAGCCCCAGCATTTT.

The sample holds one count of this clone. The chain recombines TRBV6-5 with TRBJ2-7, with 8 bases matching TRBD1. The germline CDR1 and CDR2 sequences are MNHEY and SVGAGI. This CDR3 has 15 residues. The J segment lost 4 bases and the V segment lost 2 bases, leaving 7 bases of the junction unmatched. Here the CDR3 reads CASSYLGQGRYEQYF. CDR3 sequence (DNA): TGTGCCAGCAGTTACCTCGGACAGGGTCGGTACGAGCAGTACTTC.

In this sample, this clone turned up once. The chain couples TRBV14 to TRBJ2-7, with 9 bases that match TRBD1. Per the germline V gene, CDR1 is SGHDN and CDR2 is FVKESK. This CDR3 contains 15 residues. V trimming: 3 bases; J trimming: 4 bases; junction bases outside the gene matches: 7. CDR3 in DNA: TGTGCCAGCAGCCAGATTACAGGGGGCCTATACGAGCAGTACTTC. Residues: CASSQITGGLYEQYF.

The chain carries TRBV5-6 and TRBJ2-5; D gene unclear. The CDR3 totals 15 residues. V was clipped by 0 bases and J by 4 bases, with 13 bases between them. Germline V gene sequence: CDR1 SGHDT, CDR2 YYEEEE. The CDR3: CASSLGPFPRETQYF. DNA for the CDR3: TGTGCCAGCAGCTTGGGTCCCTTCCCTCGAGAGACCCAGTACTTC. Complete variable domain (other parts from reference TRBV5-6 and TRBJ2-5): DAGVTQSPTHLIKTRGQQVTLRCSPKSGHDTVSWYQQALGQGPQFIFQYYEEEERQRGNFPDRFSGHQFPNYSSELNVNALLLGDSALYLCASSLGPFPRETQYFGPGTRLLVL.